Below, 19 T cell receptor beta chains from the same sample are listed, as sequenced in a study of blood T cell repertoires in COVID-19. Repertoires were generated with immunoSEQ multiplex PCR, while TCRdb's copy carries only in-frame clones and drops some. The sample holds some 87,000 clones; 85% to 90% are singletons and the top ten take around 4.3%. The sequencing input was peripheral blood. These receptor sequences come from a human donor with COVID-19, enrolled during active disease. The donor label of this sample is uncertain.

CDR3 region: CASSLEKGSRNYGYTF. The CDR3 bases are TGTGCCAGCAGCTTAGAAAAAGGGAGCAGAAACTATGGCTACACCTTC. The chain is built from TRBV7-9 and TRBJ1-2; D call uncertain. Germline assignment: CDR1 SEHNR and CDR2 FQNEAQ (reference sequence). Trimming took off 1 base at V and 2 bases at J, with 14 bases between the two ends. The CDR3 totals 16 residues.

This chain links TRBV5-1 with TRBJ2-5; 11 bases agree with TRBD2. Trimming removed 6 bases from V and 5 bases from J; junction bases left unmatched: 9. Germline CDR1 is SGHRS and CDR2 is YFSETQ. The length of the CDR3 is 15 residues. The CDR3 here is CASTGRPSGGETQYF. CDR3 nucleotides: TGCGCCAGCACTGGGCGGCCTAGCGGGGGGGAGACCCAGTACTTC.

The chain recombines TRBV11-2 with TRBJ2-1; unclear D gene. CDR1 and CDR2 (germline): SGHAT, FQNNGV. This CDR3 is built from 13 residues. The germline V and J ends were trimmed by 0 bases and 7 bases, with 7 bases remaining between them. CDR3 region: CASSLDMANEQFF. In nucleotides, the CDR3 is TGTGCCAGCAGCTTAGATATGGCTAATGAGCAGTTCTTC.

The gene calls are TRBV10-3 and TRBJ1-1; no reliable D call. From germline, CDR1 is ENHRY and CDR2 SYGVKD. The CDR3 totals 14 residues. Trimming removed 3 bases from V and 1 base from J, with 9 bases in between. CDR3 region: CAISEVAENTEAFF. In DNA, the CDR3 is TGTGCCATCAGTGAAGTTGCGGAGAACACTGAAGCTTTCTTT.

This sequence joins TRBV29-1 and TRBJ1-1; 7 bases align to TRBD1. V shed 3 bases and J 1 base; nucleotides not matched to a gene: 8. The CDR3 extends over 15 amino acids. Germline CDR1 reads SQVTM; CDR2 reads ANQGSEA. The chain's CDR3 is CSVDFRGQANTEAFF. DNA of the CDR3: TGCAGCGTTGACTTTAGAGGACAGGCGAACACTGAAGCTTTCTTT.

The sample holds one count of this clone. The V and J genes are TRBV10-1 and TRBJ1-1; D ambiguous. CDR1 is WNHNN and CDR2 is SYGVQD in the germline V gene (reference sequence). This CDR3 is built from 12 residues. V was shortened by 2 bases and J by 7 bases, with 8 bases between the two germline ends. In nucleotides, the CDR3 is TGCGCCAGCAGTGAGCCTCGGGGTGAAGCTTTCTTT. Translating gives CASSEPRGEAFF.

The chain joins TRBV5-4 to TRBJ2-3; D gene ambiguous. CDR1 is SGHNT, CDR2 YYREEE, per germline (reference sequence). V was pared by 1 base and J by 0 bases, with 6 bases between. The CDR3 runs 14 residues. CDR3 nucleotide sequence: TGTGCCAGCAGCTTGCCGTTAAGCACAGATACGCAGTATTTT. Translated: CASSLPLSTDTQYF.

This chain uses TRBV25-1 with TRBJ2-7; D uncertain. The CDR3 consists of 12 residues. CDR1 is MGHDK, CDR2 SYGVNS, per germline. V dropped 3 bases and J dropped 3 bases, with 6 bases sitting between them. The CDR3 spells CASSDQDYEQYF. The CDR3 DNA reads TGTGCCAGCAGTGATCAGGACTACGAGCAGTACTTC.

The chain couples TRBV3-1 (or the pseudogene TRBV3-2) to TRBJ1-1, with TRBD1 matching over 12 bases. Germline CDR1 LGHDT, CDR2 YNNKEL (reference sequence). This CDR3 has 16 residues. Losses at the gene ends were 0 bases for V and 5 bases for J; bases not matched to a gene: 4. This CDR3 is CASSQDRDRGRTEAFF. The CDR3 DNA reads as TGTGCCAGCAGCCAAGATCGGGACAGGGGGCGTACTGAAGCTTTCTTT.

This chain joins TRBV6-5 and TRBJ1-4; D might be TRBD1 (5 bases). V lost 4 bases, J lost 8 bases, and 14 bases lay in between. The CDR3 is 14 amino acids. Germline loops: CDR1 MNHEY, CDR2 SVGAGI. CDR3 sequence: CASSWSGLEEKLFF. The CDR3 nucleotides are TGTGCCAGCAGTTGGTCAGGGTTGGAAGAAAAACTGTTTTTT.

This chain uses TRBV5-6 with TRBJ1-2; TRBD1 is a possible D gene (6 bases). CDR1 is SGHDT, CDR2 YYEEEE, per germline. V dropped 5 bases and J dropped 2 bases, with 13 bases sitting between them. CDR3 length equals 14 residues. The CDR3 bases are TGTGCCAGCAGTTTGACCGGACAGAACTATGGCTACACCTTC. This sequence encodes CASSLTGQNYGYTF. Using reference TRBV5-6 and TRBJ1-2 for the parts outside the CDR3, the full variable domain is DAGVTQSPTHLIKTRGQQVTLRCSPKSGHDTVSWYQQALGQGPQFIFQYYEEEERQRGNFPDRFSGHQFPNYSSELNVNALLLGDSALYLCASSLTGQNYGYTFGSGTRLTVV.

The chain carries TRBV3-1 (or the pseudogene TRBV3-2) and TRBJ1-2, with a weak D call TRBD1 (5 bases). The V and J ends lost 3 bases and 0 bases respectively, with 8 bases between them. Germline-derived CDR1 and CDR2 are LGHDT and YNNKEL (reference sequence). CDR3 length: 14 residues. The CDR3 nucleotides are TGTGCCAGCAGCCACCAGGGCCCTAACTATGGCTACACCTTC. This sequence encodes CASSHQGPNYGYTF.

CDR3 bases: TGCAGCGTAGTGACTAGCGGGAGGGCCGGGGAGCAGTACTTC. Protein: CSVVTSGRAGEQYF. V and J are TRBV29-1 and TRBJ2-7, with 14 bases identical to TRBD2. Germline V gives CDR1 SQVTM, CDR2 ANQGSEA. J was trimmed by 7 bases and V by 6 bases; bases with no gene match: 8. CDR3 length equals 14 residues.

The chain links TRBV11-3 to TRBJ1-1; TRBD1 matches at 8 bases. The CDR3 totals 17 residues. Germline CDR1 SGHNT, CDR2 YENEEA. J gave up 2 bases and V 1 base, and 9 bases lay outside the gene matches. CDR3 in DNA: TGTGCCAGCAGCTTAGCGGACGGGACAGGAGGCAACACTGAAGCTTTCTTT. As protein: CASSLADGTGGNTEAFF.

This clone was seen a handful of times. The genes are TRBV7-3 and TRBJ2-7, with a possible D match to TRBD2 (5 bases). The CDR3 is made up of 13 amino acids. Germline CDR1 is SGHTA and CDR2 is FQGTGA. V was cut by 1 base and J by 6 bases, with 10 bases left in between. As DNA, the CDR3 is TGTGCCAGCAGCTTAAGTAGGGAGCGCGAGCAGTACTTC. Its protein is CASSLSREREQYF. The entire variable domain, with the rest obtained from reference TRBV7-3 and TRBJ2-7, is as follows: GAGVSQTPSNKVTEKGKYVELRCDPISGHTALYWYRQSLGQGPEFLIYFQGTGAADDSGLPNDRFFAVRPEGSVSTLKIQRTERGDSAVYLCASSLSREREQYFGPGTRLTVT.

The chain employs TRBV6-2 or TRBV6-3 and TRBJ2-7, with D maybe TRBD2 (6 bases). There are 15 residues in the CDR3. CDR1 is MNHEY and CDR2 is SVGEGT in the germline V gene. V was pared by 3 bases and J by 6 bases, with 18 bases between. This CDR3 reads CASSYGSGEVGEQYF. CDR3 nucleotide sequence: TGTGCCAGCAGTTATGGGTCCGGGGAGGTGGGCGAGCAGTACTTC.

V usage is TRBV24-1 and J usage is TRBJ2-1; 16 nucleotides align to TRBD2. The ends lost 7 bases at V and 9 bases at J; junction bases unmatched: 8. From germline, CDR1 is KGHDR and CDR2 SFDVKD. The CDR3 extends over 16 amino acids. This CDR3 reads CATSRGLAGGPVEQFF. CDR3 in DNA: TGTGCCACCAGCCGGGGACTAGCGGGAGGGCCCGTTGAGCAGTTCTTC.

The J gene is TRBJ2-1, the V gene TRBV5-1, with 7 bases that match TRBD1. V gave up 4 bases and J gave up 8 bases; unmatched junction bases: 15. This CDR3 comprises 16 residues. Germline values: CDR1 SGHRS, CDR2 YFSETQ. The CDR3 spells CASSQGNRGQVDEQFF. CDR3 DNA: TGCGCCAGCAGCCAGGGGAACAGGGGTCAGGTGGATGAGCAGTTCTTC.

This chain joins TRBV9 and TRBJ2-7; 10 bases match TRBD2. V was clipped by 4 bases and J by 4 bases; unmatched bases: 8. Germline V lookup: CDR1 SGDLS, CDR2 YYNGEE. The CDR3 is 15 amino acids. CDR3 sequence (DNA): TGTGCCAGCAGCTCTTCGGGACTAGCGACATACGAGCAGTACTTC. It codes for CASSSSGLATYEQYF. The full variable domain, completed using reference TRBV9 and TRBJ2-7, is DSGVTQTPKHLITATGQRVTLRCSPRSGDLSVYWYQQSLDQGLQFLIQYYNGEERAKGNILERFSAQQFPDLHSELNLSSLELGDSALYFCASSSSGLATYEQYFGPGTRLTVT.